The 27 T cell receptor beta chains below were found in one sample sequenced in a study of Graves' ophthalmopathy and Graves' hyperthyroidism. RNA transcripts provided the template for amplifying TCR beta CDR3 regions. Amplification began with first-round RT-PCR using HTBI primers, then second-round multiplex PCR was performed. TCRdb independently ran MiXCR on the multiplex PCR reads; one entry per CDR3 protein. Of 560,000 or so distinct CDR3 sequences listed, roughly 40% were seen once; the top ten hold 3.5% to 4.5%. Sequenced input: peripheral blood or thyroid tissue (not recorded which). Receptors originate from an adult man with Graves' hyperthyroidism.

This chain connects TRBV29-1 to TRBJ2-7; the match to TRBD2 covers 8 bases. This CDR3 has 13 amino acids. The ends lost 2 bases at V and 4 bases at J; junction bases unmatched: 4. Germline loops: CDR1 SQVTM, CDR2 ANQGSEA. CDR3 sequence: CSVESGGGYEQYF. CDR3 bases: TGCAGCGTTGAAAGCGGGGGCGGGTACGAGCAGTACTTC.

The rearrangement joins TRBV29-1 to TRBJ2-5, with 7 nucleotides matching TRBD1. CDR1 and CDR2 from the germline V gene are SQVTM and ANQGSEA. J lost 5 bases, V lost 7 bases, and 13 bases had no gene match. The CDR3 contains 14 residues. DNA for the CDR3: TGCAGCGCGACAGGGACCCACCCGGGGGAGACCCAGTACTTC. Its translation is CSATGTHPGETQYF.

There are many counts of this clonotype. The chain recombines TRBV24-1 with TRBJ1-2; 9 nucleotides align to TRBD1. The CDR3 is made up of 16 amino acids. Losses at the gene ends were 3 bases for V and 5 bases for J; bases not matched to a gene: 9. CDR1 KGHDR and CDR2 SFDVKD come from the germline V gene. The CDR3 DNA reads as TGTGCCACCAGTGATACCCGGACAGGGGAAAGATATGGCTACACCTTC. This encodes CATSDTRTGERYGYTF.

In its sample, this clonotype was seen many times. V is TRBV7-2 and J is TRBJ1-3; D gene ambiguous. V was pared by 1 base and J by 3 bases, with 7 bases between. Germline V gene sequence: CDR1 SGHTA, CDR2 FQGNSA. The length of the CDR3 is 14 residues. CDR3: CASSLDLFGNTIYF. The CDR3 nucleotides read TGTGCCAGCAGCTTAGACTTATTTGGAAACACCATATATTTT.

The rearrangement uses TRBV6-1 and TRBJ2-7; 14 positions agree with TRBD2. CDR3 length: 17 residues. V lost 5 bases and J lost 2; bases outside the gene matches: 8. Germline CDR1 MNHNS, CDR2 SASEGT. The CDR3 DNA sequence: TGTGCCAGCAGTTCACCCGGGACTAGCGGGGGACCCTACGAGCAGTACTTC. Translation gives CASSSPGTSGGPYEQYF.

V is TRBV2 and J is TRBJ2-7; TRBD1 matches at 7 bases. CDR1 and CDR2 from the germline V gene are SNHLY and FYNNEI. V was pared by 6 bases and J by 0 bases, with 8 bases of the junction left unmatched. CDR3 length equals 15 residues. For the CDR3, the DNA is TGTGCCAGCAGGAGAGGACAGGTGGTCTCCTACGAGCAGTACTTC. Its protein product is CASRRGQVVSYEQYF.

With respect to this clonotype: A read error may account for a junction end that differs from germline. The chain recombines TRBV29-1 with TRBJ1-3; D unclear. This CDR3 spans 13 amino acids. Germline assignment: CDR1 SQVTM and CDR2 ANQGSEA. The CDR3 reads CSVGLTSGNTIHF. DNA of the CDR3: TGCAGCGTCGGACTGACCTCTGGGAACACCATACATTTT.

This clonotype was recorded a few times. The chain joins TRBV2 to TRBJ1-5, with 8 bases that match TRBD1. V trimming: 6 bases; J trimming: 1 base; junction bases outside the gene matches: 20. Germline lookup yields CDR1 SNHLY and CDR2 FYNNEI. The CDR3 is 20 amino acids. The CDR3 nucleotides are TGTGCCAGCAGCCAGAAGGTTCTTTTGGACAGGGATGGCAGCAATCAGCCCCAGCATTTT. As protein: CASSQKVLLDRDGSNQPQHF.

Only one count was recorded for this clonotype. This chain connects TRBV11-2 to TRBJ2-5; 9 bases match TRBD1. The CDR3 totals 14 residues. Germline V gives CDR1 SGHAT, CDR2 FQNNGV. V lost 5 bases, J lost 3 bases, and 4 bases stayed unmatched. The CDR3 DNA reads TGTGCCAGCAGCATTGGGACAGGGAAAGAGACCCAGTACTTC. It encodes CASSIGTGKETQYF.

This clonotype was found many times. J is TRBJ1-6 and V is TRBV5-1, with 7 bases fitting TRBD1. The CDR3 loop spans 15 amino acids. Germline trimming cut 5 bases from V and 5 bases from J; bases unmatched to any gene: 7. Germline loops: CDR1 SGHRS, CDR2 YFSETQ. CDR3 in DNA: TGCGCCAGCAGGCTGGACAGGAAAGATAATTCACCCCTCCACTTT. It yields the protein CASRLDRKDNSPLHF.

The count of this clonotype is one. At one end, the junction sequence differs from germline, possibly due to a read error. CDR3: CANRQGDTEAFF. The CDR3, as DNA: TGTGCCAACCGACAGGGGGACACTGAAGCCTTCTTT. The rearrangement links TRBV2 to TRBJ1-1; 9 bases are a match to TRBD1. The CDR3 is 12 amino acids. From germline, CDR1 is SNHLY and CDR2 FYNNEI.

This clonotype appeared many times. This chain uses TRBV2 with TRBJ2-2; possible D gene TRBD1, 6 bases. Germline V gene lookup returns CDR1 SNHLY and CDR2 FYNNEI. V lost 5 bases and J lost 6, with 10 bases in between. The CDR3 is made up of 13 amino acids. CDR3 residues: CASSLQGSGELFF. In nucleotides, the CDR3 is TGTGCCAGCAGTCTACAGGGCTCCGGGGAGCTGTTTTTT.

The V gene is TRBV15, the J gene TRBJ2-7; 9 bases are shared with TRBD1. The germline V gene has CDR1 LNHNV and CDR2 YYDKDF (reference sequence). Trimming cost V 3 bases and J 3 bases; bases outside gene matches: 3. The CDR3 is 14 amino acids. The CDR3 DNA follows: TGTGCCACCAGCAGTGGGGACAGGGTCTACGAGCAGTACTTC. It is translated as CATSSGDRVYEQYF.

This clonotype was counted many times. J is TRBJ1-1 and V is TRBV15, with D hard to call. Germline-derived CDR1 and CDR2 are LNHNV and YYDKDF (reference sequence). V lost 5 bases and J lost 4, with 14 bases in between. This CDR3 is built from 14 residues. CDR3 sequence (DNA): TGTGCCACCAGCGGCCGAATTGAGGGCACTGAAGCTTTCTTT. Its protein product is CATSGRIEGTEAFF.

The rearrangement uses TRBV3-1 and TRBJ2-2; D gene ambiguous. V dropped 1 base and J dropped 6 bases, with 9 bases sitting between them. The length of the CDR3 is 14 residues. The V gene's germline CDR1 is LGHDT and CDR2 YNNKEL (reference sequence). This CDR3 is CASSQGTSAGELFF. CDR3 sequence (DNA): TGTGCCAGCAGCCAAGGAACGAGCGCCGGGGAGCTGTTTTTT.

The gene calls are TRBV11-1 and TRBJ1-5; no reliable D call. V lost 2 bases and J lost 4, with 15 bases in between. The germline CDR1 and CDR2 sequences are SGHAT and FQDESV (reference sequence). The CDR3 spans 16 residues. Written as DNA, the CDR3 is TGTGCCAGCAGCTTAAATGGGCAGGCCATTAATCAGCCCCAGCATTTT. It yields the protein CASSLNGQAINQPQHF.

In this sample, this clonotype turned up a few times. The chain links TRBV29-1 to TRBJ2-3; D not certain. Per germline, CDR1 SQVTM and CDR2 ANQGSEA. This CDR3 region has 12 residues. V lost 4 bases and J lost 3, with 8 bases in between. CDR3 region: CSVGFSTDTQYF. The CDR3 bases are TGCAGCGTTGGGTTTAGTACAGATACGCAGTATTTT.

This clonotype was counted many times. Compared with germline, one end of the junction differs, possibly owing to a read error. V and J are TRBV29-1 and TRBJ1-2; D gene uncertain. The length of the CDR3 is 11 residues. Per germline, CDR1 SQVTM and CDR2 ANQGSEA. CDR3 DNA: TGCAGCGTTGAATTTGAGTTTGAGGTACACTTC. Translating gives CSVEFEFEVHF.

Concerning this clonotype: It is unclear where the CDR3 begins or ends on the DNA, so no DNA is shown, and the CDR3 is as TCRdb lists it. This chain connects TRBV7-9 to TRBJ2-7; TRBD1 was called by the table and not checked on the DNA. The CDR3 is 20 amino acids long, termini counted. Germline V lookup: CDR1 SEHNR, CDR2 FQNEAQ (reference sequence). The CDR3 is CASSFYICSAPLDRAYEQYF.

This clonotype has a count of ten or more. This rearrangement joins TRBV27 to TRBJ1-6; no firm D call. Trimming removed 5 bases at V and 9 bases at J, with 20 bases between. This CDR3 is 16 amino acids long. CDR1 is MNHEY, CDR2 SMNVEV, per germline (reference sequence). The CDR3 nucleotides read TGTGCCAGCAGTCTCCGACACCTCCCGGTGGGTTCACCCCTCCACTTT. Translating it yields CASSLRHLPVGSPLHF.

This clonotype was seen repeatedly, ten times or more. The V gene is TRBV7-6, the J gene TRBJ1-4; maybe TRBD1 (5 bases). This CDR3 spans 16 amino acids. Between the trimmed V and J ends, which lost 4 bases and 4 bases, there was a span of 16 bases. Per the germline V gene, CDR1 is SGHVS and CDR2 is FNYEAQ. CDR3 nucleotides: TGTGCCAGCAGCTCCCCGGGGGGGTCGATTAATGAAAAACTGTTTTTT. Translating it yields CASSSPGGSINEKLFF.

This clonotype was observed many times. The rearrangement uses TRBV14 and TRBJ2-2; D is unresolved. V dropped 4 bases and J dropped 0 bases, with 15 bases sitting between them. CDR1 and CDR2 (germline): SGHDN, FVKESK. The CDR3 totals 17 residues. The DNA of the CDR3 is TGTGCCAGCAGCCTCCACCCCGGCGGCGCGAACACCGGGGAGCTGTTTTTT. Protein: CASSLHPGGANTGELFF.

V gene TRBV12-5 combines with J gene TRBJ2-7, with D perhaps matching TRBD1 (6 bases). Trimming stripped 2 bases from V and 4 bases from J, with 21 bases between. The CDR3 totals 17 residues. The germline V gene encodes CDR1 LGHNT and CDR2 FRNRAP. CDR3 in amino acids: CASGLTQTGRLSYEQYF. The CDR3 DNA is TGTGCTAGTGGTTTGACCCAGACAGGCCGCCTCAGTTACGAGCAGTACTTC.

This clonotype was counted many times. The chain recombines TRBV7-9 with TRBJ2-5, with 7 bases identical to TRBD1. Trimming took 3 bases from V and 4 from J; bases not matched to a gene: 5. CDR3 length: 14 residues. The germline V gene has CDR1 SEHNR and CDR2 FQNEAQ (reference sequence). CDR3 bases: TGTGCCAGCAGCTTGGGACAGCCCGGAGAGACCCAGTACTTC. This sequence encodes CASSLGQPGETQYF. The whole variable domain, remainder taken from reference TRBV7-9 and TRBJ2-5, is DTGVSQNPRHKITKRGQNVTFRCDPISEHNRLYWYRQTLGQGPEFLTYFQNEAQLEKSRLLSDRFSAERPKGSFSTLEIQRTEQGDSAMYLCASSLGQPGETQYFGPGTRLLVL.

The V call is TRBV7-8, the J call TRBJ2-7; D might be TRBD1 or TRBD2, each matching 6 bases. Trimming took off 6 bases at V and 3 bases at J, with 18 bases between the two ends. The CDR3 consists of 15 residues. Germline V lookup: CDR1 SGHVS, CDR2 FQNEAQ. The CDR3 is CASSARGGSGYEQYF. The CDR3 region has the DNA TGTGCCAGCAGTGCTAGAGGGGGTAGCGGCTACGAGCAGTACTTC.

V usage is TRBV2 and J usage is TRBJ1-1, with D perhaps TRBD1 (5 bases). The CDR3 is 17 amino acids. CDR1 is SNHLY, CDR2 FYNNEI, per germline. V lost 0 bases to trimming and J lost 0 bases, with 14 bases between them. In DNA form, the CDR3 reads TGTGCCAGCAGTGAAGCGCTTCGAGGGGAGCTGAACACTGAAGCTTTCTTT. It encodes CASSEALRGELNTEAFF.

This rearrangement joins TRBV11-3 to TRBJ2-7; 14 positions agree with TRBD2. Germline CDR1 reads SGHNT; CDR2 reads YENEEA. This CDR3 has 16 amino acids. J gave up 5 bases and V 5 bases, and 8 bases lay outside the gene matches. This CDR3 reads CASSGRLAGGPDEQYF. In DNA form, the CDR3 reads TGTGCCAGCAGCGGAAGACTAGCGGGAGGGCCCGACGAGCAGTACTTC.